The rows below give T cell receptor beta chains drawn from one sample of a study of shared clonotypes between healthy human individuals. Sequencing was performed with immunoSEQ multiplex PCR; in TCRdb, only in-frame clones are kept and a portion is missing. Of some 1,900,000 clones listed, about 95% are singletons. What was sequenced was naive CD8+ T cells sorted from blood. The receptor source for this set is a man between 18 and 35 years old in good health. Both conserved end residues are part of each CDR3. The D gene is left open where the match is weak. The size of a clone is reported for some rows only, either as once, few or many, or as a class for expanded clones.

length,J,D,size,V,DNA,CDR3
17,TRBJ2-7,TRBD1,.,TRBV30,TGTGCCCGATGTGACAGGGTTCCCATTCCCCAGATCTACGAGCAGTACTTC,CARCDRVPIPQIYEQYF
16,TRBJ2-1,.,.,TRBV5-1,TGCGCCAGCAGCTTCGGACTGGGGGACCTCTACAATGAGCAGTTCTTC,CASSFGLGDLYNEQFF
10,TRBJ1-2,.,.,TRBV29-1,TGCAGCGTTAAAGACTATGGCTACACCTTC,CSVKDYGYTF
15,TRBJ1-1,.,.,TRBV15,TGTGCCACCAGCAGAGTGAGGATCTTGAACACTGAAGCTTTCTTT,CATSRVRILNTEAFF
15,TRBJ2-2,.,once,TRBV27,TGTGCCAGCAATCCTACGTCCGGGGTCCCCGGGGAGCTGTTTTTT,CASNPTSGVPGELFF
13,TRBJ1-1,.,.,TRBV5-6,TGTGCCAGCAGCTTCGTAGGGGACACTGAAGCTTTCTTT,CASSFVGDTEAFF
17,TRBJ1-6,.,.,TRBV10-2,TGCGCCAGCAGCCACCCCACGTGGGGGACGGGGAATTCACCCCTCCACTTT,CASSHPTWGTGNSPLHF
15,TRBJ2-7,TRBD1,.,TRBV19,TGTGCCAGTAGTATAGGGGGACAGGGAAACTACGAGCAGTACTTC,CASSIGGQGNYEQYF
14,TRBJ2-7,.,.,TRBV6-6,TGTGCCAGCAGTTACTCCCTGCCAGACTACGAGCAGTACTTC,CASSYSLPDYEQYF
17,TRBJ1-1,TRBD1,.,TRBV5-5,TGTGCCAGCAGCTTGGGGCCCGGACAGGGGTTAAGTACTGAAGCTTTCTTT,CASSLGPGQGLSTEAFF
15,TRBJ1-5,.,.,TRBV6-6,TGTGCCAGCAGTCCCAGAGAAGGGCGCCATCAGCCCCAGCATTTT,CASSPREGRHQPQHF
15,TRBJ1-1,.,.,TRBV21-1,TGTGCCAGCAGCCCCAACAGCTACGGGGACACTGAAGCTTTCTTT,CASSPNSYGDTEAFF
14,TRBJ2-7,TRBD1,.,TRBV4-1,TGCGCCAGCAGCCCCGGGGACAGTTCCTACGAGCAGTACTTC,CASSPGDSSYEQYF
13,TRBJ1-1,.,.,TRBV9,TGTGCCAGCAGCACGGGGGTGAACACTGAAGCTTTCTTT,CASSTGVNTEAFF
16,TRBJ1-2,.,.,TRBV19,TGTGCCAGTAGTATAGTTGGAGGGCTCGGGTTATATGGCTACACCTTC,CASSIVGGLGLYGYTF
15,TRBJ2-7,TRBD2,.,TRBV9,TGTGCCAGCAGCATCGGGACTAGCGGCTTCTACGAGCAGTACTTC,CASSIGTSGFYEQYF
13,TRBJ1-3,.,.,TRBV19,TGTGCCAGTAGTATGGGATTCGGAAACACCATATATTTT,CASSMGFGNTIYF
15,TRBJ2-5,.,.,TRBV7-9,TGTGCCAGCAGCTTTACCGGGAGAGGATTAGAGACCCAGTACTTC,CASSFTGRGLETQYF
14,TRBJ2-3,TRBD2,once,TRBV6-1,TGTGCCAGCAGTGGGCTAGCGGGGGCAGATACGCAGTATTTT,CASSGLAGADTQYF
16,TRBJ2-5,TRBD2,.,TRBV28,TGTGCCAGCAGCTTTATAGCGGGGGCTCTTCAAGAGACCCAGTACTTC,CASSFIAGALQETQYF
12,TRBJ2-2,.,.,TRBV6-5,TGTGCCAGTGAGGCGAACACCGGGGAGCTGTTTTTT,CASEANTGELFF
15,TRBJ1-4,.,.,TRBV27,TGTGCCAGCAGTTTATGGGGGCAGGCTAATGAAAAACTGTTTTTT,CASSLWGQANEKLFF